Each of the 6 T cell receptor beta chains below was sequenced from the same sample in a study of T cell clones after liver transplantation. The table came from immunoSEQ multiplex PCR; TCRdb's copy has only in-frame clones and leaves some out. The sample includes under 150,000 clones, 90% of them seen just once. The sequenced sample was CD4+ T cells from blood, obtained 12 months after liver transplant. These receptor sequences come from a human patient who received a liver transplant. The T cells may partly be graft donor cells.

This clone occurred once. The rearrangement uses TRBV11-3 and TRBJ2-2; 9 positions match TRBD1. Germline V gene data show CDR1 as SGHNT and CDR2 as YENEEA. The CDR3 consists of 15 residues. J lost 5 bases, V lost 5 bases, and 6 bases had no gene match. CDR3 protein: CASSLGTGLTGELFF. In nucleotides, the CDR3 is TGTGCCAGCAGCCTCGGGACAGGGCTAACCGGGGAGCTGTTTTTT.

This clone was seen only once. The CDR3 coding sequence is TGTGCCAGTAGTGAGACAGGGGGTGACTTGACTGAAGCTTTCTTT. This codes for CASSETGGDLTEAFF. The chain joins TRBV19 to TRBJ1-1; TRBD1 matches at 9 bases. J lost 5 bases, V lost 5 bases, and 9 bases had no gene match. The CDR3 length is 15 residues. Germline CDR1 and CDR2: LNHDA and SQIVND (reference sequence).

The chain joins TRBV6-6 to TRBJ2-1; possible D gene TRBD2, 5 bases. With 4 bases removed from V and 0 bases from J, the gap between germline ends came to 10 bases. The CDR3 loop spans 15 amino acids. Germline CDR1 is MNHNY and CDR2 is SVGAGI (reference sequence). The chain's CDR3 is CASSSSGSSYNEQFF. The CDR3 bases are TGTGCCAGCAGTTCCAGCGGAAGCTCCTACAATGAGCAGTTCTTC.

The CDR3 coding sequence is TGTGCCAGCAGCTCGCTAGCGGGAGAGCAGTTCTTC. Amino acids: CASSSLAGEQFF. The chain joins TRBV7-3 to TRBJ2-1; TRBD2 aligns across 9 bases. The CDR3 contains 12 residues. CDR1 and CDR2 (germline): SGHTA, FQGTGA. Losses at the gene ends were 4 bases for V and 10 bases for J; bases not matched to a gene: 2.

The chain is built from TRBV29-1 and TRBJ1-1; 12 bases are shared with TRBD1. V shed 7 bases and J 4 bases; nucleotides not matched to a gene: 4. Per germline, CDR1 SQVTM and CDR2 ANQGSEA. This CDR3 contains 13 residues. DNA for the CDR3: TGCAGCGGGGGGACAGGGGGCCTCACTGAAGCTTTCTTT. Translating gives CSGGTGGLTEAFF.

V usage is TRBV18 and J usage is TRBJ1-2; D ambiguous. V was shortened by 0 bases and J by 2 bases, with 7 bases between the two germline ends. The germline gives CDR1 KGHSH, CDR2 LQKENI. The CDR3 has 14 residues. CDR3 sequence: CASSPPTKNYGYTF. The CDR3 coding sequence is TGTGCCAGCTCACCACCGACCAAGAACTATGGCTACACCTTC.